One T cell receptor beta chain is described in this entry. Each participant's cohort was designated according to participant-reported clinical history. These data come from a study of blood T cell repertoires in COVID-19. This CDR3 region has 12 residues. From germline, CDR1 is SGHTA and CDR2 FQGNSA. Trimming pared 0 bases from V and 13 bases from J, leaving 11 bases between. Some clones are missing from TCRdb's copy, which holds only in-frame ones; the method was immunoSEQ multiplex PCR. The data hold about 250,000 clones, with roughly 84% observed a single time. V and J are TRBV7-2 and TRBJ2-3; TRBD1 is a possible D gene (6 bases). This clonotype was obtained from a man aged 45-65 years who had recovered from COVID-19. Sequencing was carried out using PBMCs or T cells enriched from blood (not recorded which). The CDR3 bases are TGTGCCAGCAGCTTAGCAGGGGGATCGGAGTATTTT. Its protein product is CASSLAGGSEYF.